This T cell receptor (beta chain) originates from a study of spatial heterogeneity in lung cancer. Study at large: A consistent excess of beta-chain over alpha-chain sequences was detected. Findings and caveats of the study: Ubiquitous expanded tumor TCRs appeared in blood more at resection than follow-up.

Many counts were recorded for this clonotype. Its antigen is not identified. The library protocol tagged each TCR cDNA with a unique molecular identifier. Each CDR3 protein gets one entry after TCRdb re-called the 5' RACE reads with MiXCR. This sample has about 38,000 distinct CDR3 sequences, with roughly 7.4% found just once. Time point of the sample: sample taken at primary tumor resection. Sequencing covered unsorted whole RNA taken from tumor, nontumor lung or frozen PBMC. The donors were about 72 patients with non-small cell lung cancer that was early-stage and untreated. The CDR3 is made up of 13 amino acids. Germline lookup yields CDR1 MNHEY and CDR2 SVGAGI. J gave up 5 bases and V 10 bases, and 10 bases lay outside the gene matches.

The V call is TRBV6-5, the J call TRBJ1-1; TRBD1 matches at 7 bases. This TCR was recovered from a male donor with early-stage non-small cell lung cancer. Source: PBMCs, taken at surgery. As DNA, the CDR3 is TGTGCCATTGCCGAGGGGGCGCGGACTGAAGCTTTCTTT. This translates into CAIAEGARTEAFF.